One and the same sample provided the 7 T cell receptor beta chains below, sequenced in a study of control samples from healthy donors and cancer patients. Only in-frame clones appear in the TCRdb table, and some are missing; sequencing was by immunoSEQ multiplex PCR. Of more than 85,000 clones in the sample, approximately 84% are singletons; the top ten hold around 40%. The sample taken for sequencing was PBMCs. All receptors come from a man in his 70s with lung cancer.

The gene calls are TRBV6-4 and TRBJ1-1; no definite D call. The CDR3 spans 11 residues. V was cut by 7 bases and J by 11 bases, with 14 bases left in between. Germline CDR1 is MRHNA and CDR2 is SNTAGT. Written as DNA, the CDR3 is TGTGCCAGCACCAAGAGAGGGAAGGCTTTCTTT. Protein product: CASTKRGKAFF.

The V gene is TRBV5-1, the J gene TRBJ2-7, with unresolved D. This CDR3 comprises 14 residues. Per the germline V gene, CDR1 is SGHRS and CDR2 is YFSETQ. Between the trimmed V and J ends, which lost 7 bases and 9 bases, there was a span of 23 bases. The CDR3 is CASGNTTSAKGQYF. CDR3 in DNA: TGCGCCAGCGGGAACACTACGAGTGCGAAAGGGCAGTACTTC.

The chain employs TRBV7-2 and TRBJ2-3; 8 bases line up with TRBD2. CDR1 is SGHTA and CDR2 is FQGNSA in the germline V gene. The CDR3 is 15 residues long. The V and J ends lost 2 bases and 5 bases, in that order; junction bases with no gene match: 6. The CDR3: CASSLTAGGLDTQYF. DNA of the CDR3: TGTGCCAGCAGCTTAACGGCGGGGGGCTTAGATACGCAGTATTTT.

The V and J genes are TRBV5-1 and TRBJ2-1; D may be TRBD1 (6 bases). Trimming shortened V by 9 bases and J by 7 bases, and 17 bases separated the two germline ends. Germline V lookup: CDR1 SGHRS, CDR2 YFSETQ. This CDR3 is 13 amino acids long. CDR3 bases: TGCGCCAACCAAACCAGGGGCTTTAATGAGCAGTTCTTC. Translation gives CANQTRGFNEQFF.

The chain links TRBV4-3 to TRBJ1-4; D might be TRBD1 (6 bases). CDR3 size: 15 residues. V lost 0 bases and J lost 6, with 11 bases in between. Germline loops: CDR1 LGHNA, CDR2 YSLEER. CDR3 DNA sequence: TGCGCCAGCAGCCAAGATCAGGGGTCTTATGAAAAACTGTTTTTT. Translating it yields CASSQDQGSYEKLFF.

The chain's CDR3 is CASSFIVGTVIPYEQYF. As DNA, the CDR3 is TGTGCCAGCAGTTTTATCGTGGGGACAGTGATTCCTTACGAGCAGTACTTC. The chain has TRBV27 and TRBJ2-7; 7 bases map to TRBD1. Per the germline V gene, CDR1 is MNHEY and CDR2 is SMNVEV (reference sequence). V lost 3 bases, J lost 4 bases, and 15 bases stayed unmatched. The CDR3 loop spans 17 amino acids.

The chain has TRBV15 and TRBJ1-3, with D perhaps matching TRBD1 (5 bases). Trimming took off 0 bases at V and 1 base at J, with 7 bases between the two ends. This CDR3 contains 15 residues. Germline V CDR1 and CDR2: LNHNV, YYDKDF (reference sequence). CDR3 loop: CATSRDQGSGNTIYF. The DNA of the CDR3 is TGTGCCACCAGCAGAGATCAGGGTTCTGGAAACACCATATATTTT. Full variable domain (remainder filled in from reference TRBV15 and TRBJ1-3): DAMVIQNPRYQVTQFGKPVTLSCSQTLNHNVMYWYQQKSSQAPKLLFHYYDKDFNNEADTPDNFQSRRPNTSFCFLDIRSPGLGDTAMYLCATSRDQGSGNTIYFGEGSWLTVV.